These T cell receptor beta chains were read from a single sample in a study of T-cell reconstitution after alpha-beta-depleted transplantation in children. Each CDR3 protein gets one entry after TCRdb re-called the PCR reads with MiXCR. There are hundreds of thousands of distinct CDR3 sequences in the sample; under 30% occur only once, and about 4.8% lies in the top ten. This sample comprised PBMCs, mostly from graft donor cells, obtained 360 days after TCRalphabeta/CD19-depleted stem cell transplant. The receptor set was obtained from a female patient between 2 and 15 years old who had a stem cell transplant for congenital amegakaryocytic thrombocytopenia, so the T cells may come from the graft donor. CDR3s include the opening cysteine and the closing phenylalanine or tryptophan. Each record gives: clone size, D gene, V gene, J gene, CDR3 DNA, CDR3 protein. D genes are given only for firm matches. Clone size is not always given. Where it is, it says once, few, many or a class for expanded clones.

NA,NA,TRBV20-1,TRBJ2-5,TGCAGTGCTAGTCAAGGGGGGGCGCGACGGGAGACCCAGTACTTC,CSASQGGARRETQYF
few,TRBD2,TRBV11-1,TRBJ2-2,TGTGCCAGCAGCCCAAGGACTAGCGGGAGTAACGGGGAGCTGTTTTTT,CASSPRTSGSNGELFF
NA,TRBD1,TRBV5-5,TRBJ2-6,TGTGCCAGCAGCTTGTTATTTGCAGGGGGCTACTATGGGGCCAACGTCCTGACTTTC,CASSLLFAGGYYGANVLTF
few,NA,TRBV20-1,TRBJ2-5,TGCAGTGCTAGAGCGACAGAAACCCAAGAGACCCAGTACTTC,CSARATETQETQYF
few,TRBD1,TRBV5-1,TRBJ1-3,TGCGCCAGCAGCCTGGGGACAGCTGGAAACACCATATATTTT,CASSLGTAGNTIYF
NA,NA,TRBV3-1,TRBJ2-6,TGTGCCAGCAGCCAAGGGTACGGGGCCAACGTCCTGACTTTC,CASSQGYGANVLTF
few,NA,TRBV5-6,TRBJ2-5,TGTGCCAGCAGCTTGGGGTTCGCGATCGGGACCCAGTACTTC,CASSLGFAIGTQYF
NA,TRBD2,TRBV7-2,TRBJ2-1,TGTGCCAGCAGCGCTAGAGGCCTAGCGGGATGGGTTGAGCAGTTCTTC,CASSARGLAGWVEQFF
NA,NA,TRBV6-1,TRBJ2-5,TGTGCCAGCAAGAAAAGTTTTGCAGAGACCCAGTACTTC,CASKKSFAETQYF
once,NA,TRBV4-2,TRBJ1-5,TGTGCCAGCAGCCCGCTTACGGGGCTCGAAGGCAGCAATCAGCCCCAGCATTTT,CASSPLTGLEGSNQPQHF
few,TRBD1,TRBV5-5,TRBJ2-7,TGTGCCAGCAGCTTGGGAGACAGGGTCTACGAGCAGTACTTC,CASSLGDRVYEQYF
many,NA,TRBV29-1,TRBJ1-4,TGCAGCGTTGCATCTGGGCTTTCTAATGAAAAACTGTTTTTT,CSVASGLSNEKLFF
NA,NA,TRBV6-4,TRBJ2-3,TGTGCCATCGGAGGTGGGCAGGTACCCACAAGCAGCACAGATACGCAGTATTTT,CAIGGGQVPTSSTDTQYF
NA,NA,TRBV20-1,TRBJ2-2,TGCAGTGCTAGAGAAAGGAACAGGGCCGTCACCGGGGAGCTGTTTTTT,CSARERNRAVTGELFF
NA,NA,TRBV6-1,TRBJ1-6,TGTGCCAGCTGGAATTCCTATAATTCACCCCTCCACTTT,CASWNSYNSPLHF
once,NA,TRBV3-1,TRBJ2-1,TGTGCCAGCAGCCAAGGTTTGGGGGGCTACAATGAGCAGTTCTTC,CASSQGLGGYNEQFF
NA,NA,TRBV7-2,TRBJ2-7,TGTGCCAGCAGCTTCTACATCTCTTACGAGCAGTACTTC,CASSFYISYEQYF
NA,TRBD1,TRBV20-1,TRBJ2-5,TGCAGTGCTAACAGGGGAGAGACCCAGTACTTC,CSANRGETQYF
few,TRBD1,TRBV20-1,TRBJ2-5,TGCAGTGCCTGGACAGGGGCGGGCGAGACCCAGTACTTC,CSAWTGAGETQYF
few,TRBD2,TRBV11-2,TRBJ2-7,TGTGCCAGCAGCGAGTTTCTAGCGGGACCTTACGAGCAGTACTTC,CASSEFLAGPYEQYF
NA,NA,TRBV4-3,TRBJ2-1,TGCGCCAGCAGCCAAGATCCCCAGGGAACTGAGCAGTTCTTC,CASSQDPQGTEQFF
few,TRBD1,TRBV11-2,TRBJ2-5,TGTGCCAGCAGCCTTGGGACAGGGAGTTTTAATCGGAGGGAGACCCAGTACTTC,CASSLGTGSFNRRETQYF
few,TRBD2,TRBV20-1,TRBJ2-5,TGCAGTGCCCGAGGGACTAGCGGGAGGCAACAAGAGACCCAGTACTTC,CSARGTSGRQQETQYF
few,NA,TRBV15,TRBJ1-5,TGTGCCACCAGCAGCCGGGGTAACAGCAATCAGCCCCAGCATTTT,CATSSRGNSNQPQHF
NA,NA,TRBV12-3/TRBV12-4,TRBJ2-2,TGTGCCAGCAGCCCCCGAGAGCGGAAATACACCGGGGAGCTGTTTTTT,CASSPRERKYTGELFF